The clone carrying this T cell receptor (beta chain) came up a few times. TCRdb ran MiXCR on the RT-PCR reads and lists one entry per CDR3 protein. The sample contains about a million distinct CDR3 sequences, approximately 19% of which appear only once. The CDR3 is made up of 16 amino acids. In germline, CDR1 is SGDLS, CDR2 YYNGEE. The trim removed 4 bases at V and 2 bases at J, leaving 5 bases unmatched. This sample was included in a study of patients and donors after allogeneic stem cell transplantation. The chain uses TRBV9 and TRBJ2-3; 12 positions agree with TRBD2. The source material was blood, either unsorted or a sorted T cell fraction (not recorded which). The clonotype comes from a human donor who was either an allogeneic HSCT recipient or a stem cell or donor lymphocyte infusion donor (not recorded which). It is not recorded whose cells these are; they may come from a transplant donor. CDR3 amino acids: CASSSRTSGITDTQYF. The CDR3 region has the DNA TGTGCCAGCAGCTCTAGGACTAGCGGGATCACAGATACGCAGTATTTT.